This T cell receptor (beta chain) was sequenced in a study of T cells expressing NK-cell markers. TCRdb reprocessed the 5' RACE reads, with one entry per CDR3 protein and no DNA. This listing includes some 140,000 distinct CDR3 sequences. Germline CDR1 SEHNR, CDR2 FQNEAQ (reference sequence). The CDR3 has 18 residues. The chain recombines TRBV7-9 with TRBJ2-6; TCRdb's D gene call, TRBD1, goes unchecked for lack of DNA. The receptor's source is a woman in her forties or fifties in good health. The sample consisted of blood T cells: a sorted CD56 or NKG2C T cell subset, CD4+ or CD8+ T cells, or bulk PBMC T cells (not recorded which). CDR3 amino acids: CASSVNRIPSSGANVLTF.